This entry lists 23 T cell receptor beta chains sequenced from one sample in a study of OX40 agonist ivuxolimab in advanced cancers. Receptors were amplified or captured by the immunoSEQ multiplex PCR assay. TCRdb retrieved this table from immuneACCESS and kept in-frame rearrangements only. Not all clones are present; in checked studies, unresolved V genes account for under half, and no reason is known for the remainder. Present in this sample are some 70,000 clones, approximately 85% of which were seen just once. In total, the top ten clones hold 0.4% to 0.5% of the sample. The starting material was CD4+ or CD8+ T cells sorted from blood, obtained in a trial of the OX40 agonist ivuxolimab. The source is an adult with an advanced solid tumor such as melanoma, head and neck, liver or kidney cancer.

The V gene is TRBV5-1, the J gene TRBJ1-3; TRBD1 might be the D (5 bases). The CDR3 loop spans 15 amino acids. V lost 4 bases, J lost 1 base, and 12 bases lay in between. Germline lookup yields CDR1 SGHRS and CDR2 YFSETQ. The CDR3: CASSPDDSSGNTIYF. In DNA, the CDR3 is TGCGCCAGCAGCCCGGACGACAGTTCTGGAAACACCATATATTTT.

The rearrangement uses TRBV11-3 and TRBJ2-1; 8 bases map to TRBD2. Trimming removed 3 bases from V and 7 bases from J; junction bases left unmatched: 2. This CDR3 comprises 13 residues. The germline V gene has CDR1 SGHNT and CDR2 YENEEA. CDR3 sequence reads: CASSFGLANEQFF. CDR3 coding DNA: TGTGCCAGCAGCTTCGGACTAGCTAATGAGCAGTTCTTC.

The V call is TRBV5-6, the J call TRBJ1-2; 7 positions match TRBD1. The CDR3 runs to 16 residues. Trimming removed 4 bases from V and 7 bases from J; junction bases left unmatched: 16. CDR1 is SGHDT and CDR2 is YYEEEE in the germline V gene. CDR3 DNA: TGTGCCAGCAGCCCGGGAAGAAGTGACAGGGTAGTTGGCTACACCTTC. Protein: CASSPGRSDRVVGYTF. Supplemented by reference TRBV5-6 and TRBJ1-2, the full variable domain reads DAGVTQSPTHLIKTRGQQVTLRCSPKSGHDTVSWYQQALGQGPQFIFQYYEEEERQRGNFPDRFSGHQFPNYSSELNVNALLLGDSALYLCASSPGRSDRVVGYTFGSGTRLTVV.

The chain carries TRBV5-1 and TRBJ2-1, with TRBD2 matching 12 bases. The V and J ends lost 4 bases and 4 bases, in that order; junction bases with no gene match: 12. CDR3 length: 18 amino acids. Germline CDR1 reads SGHRS; CDR2 reads YFSETQ. This CDR3 is CASSPTSGGLKNYNEQFF. CDR3 coding DNA: TGCGCCAGCAGCCCTACTAGCGGGGGGCTCAAAAATTACAATGAGCAGTTCTTC.

J is TRBJ2-3 and V is TRBV9; 9 bases match TRBD2. With 4 bases clipped from V and 0 bases from J, the junction kept 3 bases outside the gene matches. Germline CDR1 is SGDLS and CDR2 is YYNGEE. The CDR3 extends over 15 amino acids. The CDR3 DNA sequence: TGTGCCAGCAGCATTAGCGGGAGTAGCACAGATACGCAGTATTTT. Its protein product is CASSISGSSTDTQYF.

This chain connects TRBV4-3 to TRBJ2-3; 7 bases match TRBD2. This CDR3 has 17 amino acids. Unmatched junction bases numbered 10, after V lost 4 bases and J lost 0 bases. CDR1 is LGHNA, CDR2 YSLEER, per germline. The CDR3 DNA sequence: TGCGCCAGCAGCCTAGCCGGCGGGAGACGAAGCACAGATACGCAGTATTTT. It specifies CASSLAGGRRSTDTQYF.

To note about this clone: An end of the junction does not agree with germline; a read error may underlie this. This chain uses TRBV28 with TRBJ1-5; D uncertain. The CDR3 totals 13 residues. Germline loops: CDR1 MDHEN, CDR2 SYDVKM. CDR3 amino acids: CTSSRLSNQPQHF. CDR3 in DNA: TGTACCAGCAGCAGGCTTAGCAATCAGCCCCAGCATTTT.

The chain couples TRBV29-1 to TRBJ1-1, with 8 bases identical to TRBD1. The J segment lost 0 bases and the V segment lost 4 bases, leaving 7 bases of the junction unmatched. The CDR3 is made up of 15 amino acids. Looked up from germline, CDR1 is SQVTM and CDR2 is ANQGSEA. Here the CDR3 reads CSVVSRDRLNTEAFF. DNA for the CDR3: TGCAGCGTTGTGTCCAGGGACAGGTTGAACACTGAAGCTTTCTTT. Drawing the rest from reference TRBV29-1 and TRBJ1-1, the complete variable domain is SAVISQKPSRDICQRGTSLTIQCQVDSQVTMMFWYRQQPGQSLTLIATANQGSEATYESGFVIDKFPISRPNLTFSTLTVSNMSPEDSSIYLCSVVSRDRLNTEAFFGQGTRLTVV.

The rearrangement links TRBV6-1 to TRBJ2-1; D unresolved. The CDR3 has 13 residues. V lost 5 bases to trimming and J lost 3 bases, with 8 bases between them. CDR1 and CDR2 from the germline V gene are MNHNS and SASEGT. The CDR3 sequence is CASSRPSYNEQFF. Written as DNA, the CDR3 is TGTGCCAGCAGTCGGCCTAGCTACAATGAGCAGTTCTTC.

The chain links TRBV6-6 to TRBJ1-2, with 12 bases matching TRBD1. V trimming: 0 bases; J trimming: 8 bases; junction bases outside the gene matches: 4. The CDR3 consists of 15 residues. Per the germline V gene, CDR1 is MNHNY and CDR2 is SVGAGI (reference sequence). The CDR3 protein is CASSYSSGTGGGYTF. Here the CDR3 DNA reads TGTGCCAGCAGTTACTCCTCCGGGACAGGGGGCGGCTACACCTTC.

This clone has a single count. CDR3 nucleotide sequence: TGCAGCGTTGAAGCGGGGAGATACGAGCAGTTCTTC. This sequence encodes CSVEAGRYEQFF. The chain has TRBV29-1 and TRBJ2-1, with D possibly TRBD2 on 5 matching bases. The ends were cut back, 1 base at V and 10 bases at J, with 11 bases in the middle. Germline CDR1 reads SQVTM; CDR2 reads ANQGSEA. This CDR3 region has 12 residues.

J is TRBJ1-6 and V is TRBV7-8; no clear D. The germline CDR1 and CDR2 sequences are SGHVS and FQNEAQ. The V end lost 5 bases, the J end lost 0 bases, and 11 bases lay between the germline ends. The CDR3 runs to 16 residues. The CDR3 loop is CASSPRRSSYNSPLHF. The DNA of the CDR3 is TGTGCCAGCAGCCCCCGCCGGAGCTCCTATAATTCACCCCTCCACTTT.

This clone was observed a handful of times. The CDR3 DNA reads as TGTGCCAGCAGTGAACAGGGGCGTAGCAATCAGCCCCAGCATTTT. Translating gives CASSEQGRSNQPQHF. V usage is TRBV2 and J usage is TRBJ1-5; D possibly corresponds to TRBD1 (6 bases). The CDR3 totals 15 residues. Trimming cost V 2 bases and J 0 bases, with 8 bases left between them. The germline V gene has CDR1 SNHLY and CDR2 FYNNEI.

This clone is labeled as medium-sized. The chain couples TRBV28 to TRBJ1-5; no reliable D call. This CDR3 is 18 amino acids long. The ends were cut back, 0 bases at V and 2 bases at J, with 17 bases in the middle. Germline V CDR1 and CDR2: MDHEN, SYDVKM. The CDR3 is CASSLWELVAVGNQPQHF. DNA of the CDR3: TGTGCCAGCAGTTTATGGGAATTAGTGGCAGTAGGCAATCAGCCCCAGCATTTT.

The V call is TRBV11-1, the J call TRBJ2-4; no clear D gene. V lost 5 bases to trimming and J lost 0 bases, with 11 bases between them. The CDR3 totals 15 residues. CDR1 is SGHAT, CDR2 FQDESV, per germline (reference sequence). Here the CDR3 DNA reads TGTGCCAGCAGCCTCGGGTTGCTAGCCAAAAACATTCAGTACTTC. It translates to CASSLGLLAKNIQYF. The full variable domain, completed using reference TRBV11-1 and TRBJ2-4, is EAEVAQSPRYKITEKSQAVAFWCDPISGHATLYWYRQILGQGPELLVQFQDESVVDDSQLPKDRFSAERLKGVDSTLKIQPAELGDSAMYLCASSLGLLAKNIQYFGAGTRLSVL.

This chain connects TRBV28 to TRBJ1-1; tentatively, D is TRBD1 (5 bases). The CDR3 is made up of 15 amino acids. CDR1 is MDHEN and CDR2 is SYDVKM in the germline V gene. Trimming left V 0 bases short and J 2 bases short, with 10 bases between. The CDR3 bases are TGTGCCAGCAGTTTATGGAGGACACCCAACACTGAAGCTTTCTTT. This codes for CASSLWRTPNTEAFF.

This chain connects TRBV5-1 to TRBJ2-6; possible D gene TRBD1, 6 bases. Trimming removed 3 bases from V and 0 bases from J, with 10 bases in between. Germline V lookup: CDR1 SGHRS, CDR2 YFSETQ. The CDR3 has 16 amino acids. DNA of the CDR3: TGCGCCAGCAGCTGGGACAACCGCTCTGGGGCCAACGTCCTGACTTTC. Translated, it gives CASSWDNRSGANVLTF.

The chain employs TRBV14 and TRBJ1-2, with D unclear. This CDR3 contains 12 residues. Looked up from germline, CDR1 is SGHDN and CDR2 is FVKESK. The V and J ends lost 4 bases and 8 bases respectively, with 11 bases between them. CDR3: CASSPPGGGYTF. The CDR3 DNA reads TGTGCCAGCAGCCCCCCAGGAGGAGGCTACACCTTC.

The chain combines TRBV5-1 with TRBJ1-4, with D possibly being TRBD1 (5 bases). Trimming removed 5 bases from V and 4 bases from J, with 12 bases in between. This CDR3 has 14 amino acids. Germline CDR1 and CDR2: SGHRS and YFSETQ. CDR3 nucleotides: TGCGCCAGCAGACTTGGGGCGGGTAATGAAAAACTGTTTTTT. Translation: CASRLGAGNEKLFF.

V is TRBV11-2 and J is TRBJ1-1; D is possibly TRBD1 (6 bases). V dropped 2 bases and J dropped 5 bases, with 9 bases sitting between them. Per germline, CDR1 SGHAT and CDR2 FQNNGV. The CDR3 extends over 13 amino acids. The CDR3 DNA follows: TGTGCCAGCAGCTTACACCAGGGGACTGAAGCTTTCTTT. Protein sequence: CASSLHQGTEAFF.

The rearrangement joins TRBV15 to TRBJ1-1, with 9 nucleotides matching TRBD1. The germline V gene encodes CDR1 LNHNV and CDR2 YYDKDF (reference sequence). Unmatched junction bases numbered 5, after V lost 1 base and J lost 5 bases. This CDR3 comprises 15 residues. CDR3 amino acids: CATSRGGTGRTEAFF. The CDR3 DNA is TGTGCCACCAGCAGAGGTGGGACAGGGAGGACTGAAGCTTTCTTT.

The chain joins TRBV15 to TRBJ1-5; TRBD1 is a possible D gene (5 bases). CDR1 and CDR2 (germline): LNHNV, YYDKDF (reference sequence). V was shortened by 1 base and J by 2 bases, with 12 bases between the two germline ends. This CDR3 contains 16 residues. The CDR3: CATSRGGGEGNQPQHF. The DNA for the CDR3 is TGTGCCACCAGCAGAGGCGGGGGTGAAGGCAATCAGCCCCAGCATTTT.

The rearrangement joins TRBV6-5 to TRBJ1-2; D is perhaps TRBD1 (5 bases). The germline V gene has CDR1 MNHEY and CDR2 SVGAGI. Trimming took off 2 bases at V and 7 bases at J, with 5 bases between the two ends. The length of the CDR3 is 11 residues. The CDR3 DNA is TGTGCCAGCAGTTACGGGGGTGGCTACACCTTC. This translates into CASSYGGGYTF.